What follows are 8 T cell receptor beta chains derived from one specimen sequenced in a study of metastatic and nonmetastatic thyroid tumors. With MiXCR, TCRdb called clones anew from the PCR reads. The data hold roughly 36,000 clones, with about a tenth observed a single time. Ahead of thyroid surgery, no patient had received treatment of any kind. The sequencing sample was made of blood. The receptors here all came from a female donor with papillary thyroid cancer or a benign thyroid nodule (not recorded which). Some clones in this sample may be carry-over from other donors' samples.

This clone was seen repeatedly, ten times or more. V usage is TRBV28 and J usage is TRBJ1-5; possible D gene TRBD1, 6 bases. CDR3 length: 17 residues. CDR1 and CDR2 (germline): MDHEN, SYDVKM. Trimming took 5 bases from V and 0 from J, leaving 17 bases between them. CDR3 nucleotide sequence: TGTGCCAGCAGTACAACAGGGATGGGCTTTAGCAATCAGCCCCAGCATTTT. This codes for CASSTTGMGFSNQPQHF.

This clone has at least ten counts. V usage is TRBV10-3 and J usage is TRBJ1-1; D unclear. Deletions cut 5 bases from V and 0 bases from J, with 4 bases between. Germline V gene lookup returns CDR1 ENHRY and CDR2 SYGVKD. The CDR3 sequence is 12 residues long. The CDR3: CAISRVNTEAFF. The CDR3, as DNA: TGTGCCATCAGTCGGGTGAACACTGAAGCTTTCTTT.

This clone was recorded at least ten times. Here the CDR3 DNA reads TGTGCCAGCAGCACGGGACAGGACTTTAACTATGGCTACACCTTC. It codes for CASSTGQDFNYGYTF. The rearrangement uses TRBV9 and TRBJ1-2; TRBD1 aligns across 8 bases. The CDR3 covers 15 residues. Germline values: CDR1 SGDLS, CDR2 YYNGEE. V was clipped by 4 bases and J by 1 base; unmatched bases: 6. The variable domain in full, with the rest retrieved from reference TRBV9 and TRBJ1-2, is DSGVTQTPKHLITATGQRVTLRCSPRSGDLSVYWYQQSLDQGLQFLIQYYNGEERAKGNILERFSAQQFPDLHSELNLSSLELGDSALYFCASSTGQDFNYGYTFGSGTRLTVV.

This clone was detected many times. The genes are TRBV5-8 and TRBJ1-5; D might be TRBD1 (5 bases). The CDR3 runs 14 residues. Germline V gives CDR1 SGHTS, CDR2 YDEGEE. The ends were cut back, 6 bases at V and 4 bases at J, with 14 bases in the middle. The CDR3 bases are TGTGCCAGCAAATTGTACGGGGGAAATCAGCCCCAGCATTTT. Protein sequence: CASKLYGGNQPQHF.

This clone is medium-sized within its sample. This chain connects TRBV12-3 or TRBV12-4 to TRBJ2-3, with TRBD2 as a possible D gene (5 bases). The CDR3 contains 16 residues. V gave up 3 bases and J gave up 0 bases, with 13 bases separating them. The CDR3 DNA reads TGTGCCAGCAGTTTTAGGACTGTCGTTAGCACAGATACGCAGTATTTT. Its translation is CASSFRTVVSTDTQYF.

The chain uses TRBV20-1 and TRBJ2-1; TRBD2 matches at 8 bases. The germline CDR1 and CDR2 sequences are DFQATT and SNEGSKA (reference sequence). CDR3 size: 16 residues. J gave up 0 bases and V 3 bases, and 7 bases lay outside the gene matches. CDR3 in amino acids: CSASPTGLVSYNEQFF. The CDR3 DNA follows: TGCAGTGCTAGTCCCACGGGACTAGTCTCCTACAATGAGCAGTTCTTC.

In its sample, this clone was seen many times. The chain couples TRBV25-1 to TRBJ2-5; TRBD2 agrees at 8 bases. The V and J ends lost 4 bases and 10 bases, in that order; junction bases with no gene match: 8. CDR3 size: 13 residues. Germline CDR1 MGHDK, CDR2 SYGVNS. The CDR3 bases are TGTGCCAGCAGTGTAGCGGGGTCCGCGGGCCAGTACTTC. Translation gives CASSVAGSAGQYF.

The chain uses TRBV28 and TRBJ2-7, with TRBD1 matching 7 bases. V was clipped by 6 bases and J by 0 bases; unmatched bases: 5. CDR1 is MDHEN and CDR2 is SYDVKM in the germline V gene. This CDR3 spans 14 amino acids. CDR3 in DNA: TGTGCCAGCAGGTTCCGGGACAGCTCCTACGAGCAGTACTTC. It is translated as CASRFRDSSYEQYF.